This T cell receptor (beta chain) was found in a study of graft-versus-host responses after intestinal transplantation. Overall study context: Induction with anti-thymocyte globulin, then tacrolimus and steroids for about 3 years, was given to all recipients.

In the case of this clone: Antigen specificity is unknown. Other DNA sequences in this specimen translate into the identical CDR3.

CDR1 and CDR2 (germline): LNHDA, SQIVND (reference sequence). CDR3 length: 13 residues. The germline V and J ends were trimmed by 3 bases and 3 bases, with 8 bases remaining between them. Clones were sequenced by immunoSEQ multiplex PCR, and TCRdb holds only the in-frame ones, with some missing. The sample includes around 88,000 clones, under 95% seen only once; the top ten take 7.6%. Broader study findings: Recipient marrow showed GvH clones, some seen first in ileum or blood. An association linked early post-transplant HvG declines with peak circulating GvH clone levels.

The sample was unstimulated CD8+ T cells sorted from spleen or lymph node cells, taken before transplant. The receptor comes from a human donor who was the organ donor for an intestinal transplant. The V gene is TRBV19, the J gene TRBJ1-2, with TRBD1 as a possible D gene (5 bases). CDR3 nucleotides: TGTGCCAGTAGTATCGGAGGGGACTATGGCTACACCTTC. It specifies CASSIGGDYGYTF.